This T cell receptor beta chain was sequenced in a study of T cells in Graves' hyperthyroidism and ophthalmopathy. Study-level points and caveats: The model forecast ophthalmopathy, anticipating it by a median about six months before onset.

The germline gives CDR1 SGDLS, CDR2 YYNGEE. The CDR3 has 14 residues. V gave up 3 bases and J gave up 6 bases, with 13 bases separating them. Notes on this clonotype: Its antigen is undetermined.

RNA transcripts served as the template for amplifying TCR beta CDR3 regions. An initial round of RT-PCR targeting the TCR CDR3 relied on the HTBI primer set. TCRdb recomputed calls from the multiplex PCR reads with MiXCR, one row per CDR3 protein. In the table there are about 560,000 distinct CDR3 sequences, 12% to 15% of which are singletons. Used for diagnoses were clinical symptoms, serum thyroxine and TRAb, thyroid ultrasound and orbital computed tomography. Sequences were obtained from blood. This TCR was recovered from a woman between 40 and 50 years old with Graves' hyperthyroidism. The rearrangement links TRBV9 to TRBJ2-1; possible D gene TRBD1, 7 bases. The CDR3 nucleotides read TGTGCCAGCAGCGGGAGGGGGCAGGTCAATGAGCAGTTCTTC. Translating gives CASSGRGQVNEQFF. The complete variable domain, with remaining parts taken from reference TRBV9 and TRBJ2-1, reads DSGVTQTPKHLITATGQRVTLRCSPRSGDLSVYWYQQSLDQGLQFLIQYYNGEERAKGNILERFSAQQFPDLHSELNLSSLELGDSALYFCASSGRGQVNEQFFGPGTRLTVL.